This TCR beta chain was obtained from a study of T cell responses to AZD1222 COVID-19 vaccine. The wider study: It was second doses at about 4 or about 12 weeks that were pooled.

Assay: immunoSEQ multiplex PCR; the TCRdb copy retains only in-frame clones and omits some. The sample has 95,000 to 150,000 clones; about 90% are singletons. This receptor was obtained from an adult in good health. Sequenced material: peripheral blood, taken on day 0 of AZD1222 vaccination.

CDR3 loop: CASSRSWGQGMSSGANVLTF. CDR3 in DNA: TGTGCCAGCAGCCGCAGCTGGGGCCAGGGCATGAGCTCTGGGGCCAACGTCCTGACTTTC. This chain uses TRBV3-1 (or the pseudogene TRBV3-2) with TRBJ2-6; a possible D gene is TRBD1 (5 bases). The CDR3 loop spans 20 amino acids. Germline V gene sequence: CDR1 LGHDT, CDR2 YNNKEL (reference sequence). The V end lost 4 bases, the J end lost 0 bases, and 22 bases lay between the germline ends.